This TCR beta chain stems from a study of beta chain features in type 1 diabetes. Expressed TCRB transcripts were sequenced because the isolated RNA had all been reverse transcribed beforehand. TCRdb keeps only in-frame clones here, not all; method: immunoSEQ multiplex PCR. The sample consists of 300,000 to 350,000 clones, less than 10% of them appearing once. This clone occurred a few times. This CDR3 comprises 18 residues. Germline trimming cut 6 bases from V and 5 bases from J; bases unmatched to any gene: 14. CDR1 MNHEY and CDR2 SMNVEV come from the germline V gene (reference sequence). The receptor's source is a woman younger than 30 in good health. J is TRBJ2-3 and V is TRBV27; TRBD2 matches at 13 bases. Specimen: central memory CD4+ T cells from blood. In DNA form, the CDR3 reads TGTGCCAGCAGCACCTATTCAGGACTAGCGGGAGAGGAAGATACGCAGTATTTT. Translated, it gives CASSTYSGLAGEEDTQYF.